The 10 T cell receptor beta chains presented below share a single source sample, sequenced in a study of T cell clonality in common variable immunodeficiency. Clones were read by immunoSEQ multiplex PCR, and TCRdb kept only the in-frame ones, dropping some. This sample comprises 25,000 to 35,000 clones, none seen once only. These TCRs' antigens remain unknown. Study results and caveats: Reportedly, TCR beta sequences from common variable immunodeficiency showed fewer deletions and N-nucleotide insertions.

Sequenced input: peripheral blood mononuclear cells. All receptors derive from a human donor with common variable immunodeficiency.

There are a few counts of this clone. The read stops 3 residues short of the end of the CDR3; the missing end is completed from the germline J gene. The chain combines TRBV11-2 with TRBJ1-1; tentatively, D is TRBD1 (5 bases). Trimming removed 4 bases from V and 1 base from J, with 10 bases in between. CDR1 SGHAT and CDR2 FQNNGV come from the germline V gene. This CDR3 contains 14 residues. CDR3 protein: CASSSHDRNTEAFF. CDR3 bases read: TGTGCCAGCAGCTCCCATGACAGGAACACTGAA. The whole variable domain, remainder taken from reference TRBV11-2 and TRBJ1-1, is EAGVAQSPRYKIIEKRQSVAFWCNPISGHATLYWYQQILGQGPKLLIQFQNNGVVDDSQLPKDRFSAERLKGVDSTLKIQPAKLEDSAVYLCASSSHDRNTEAFFGQGTRLTVV.

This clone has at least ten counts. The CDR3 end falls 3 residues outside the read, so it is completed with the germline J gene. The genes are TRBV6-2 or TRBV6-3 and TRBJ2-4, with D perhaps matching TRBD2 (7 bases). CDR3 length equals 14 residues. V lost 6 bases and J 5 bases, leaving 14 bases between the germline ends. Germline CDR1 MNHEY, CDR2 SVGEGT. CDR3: CASRGGGGENIQYF. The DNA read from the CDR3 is TGTGCCAGCAGAGGGGGGGGCGGTGAAAACATT.

The CDR3: CASSPGGPYEQYF. The sequenced part of the CDR3 DNA is TGTGCCAGTTCCCCGGGGGGGCCCTACGAG. The gene calls are TRBV19 and TRBJ2-7; 8 nucleotides line up with TRBD2. The CDR3 end falls 3 residues outside the read, so it is completed with the germline J gene. The CDR3 is 13 residues long. The J segment lost 2 bases and the V segment lost 8 bases, leaving 5 bases of the junction unmatched. Looked up from germline, CDR1 is LNHDA and CDR2 is SQIVND (reference sequence).

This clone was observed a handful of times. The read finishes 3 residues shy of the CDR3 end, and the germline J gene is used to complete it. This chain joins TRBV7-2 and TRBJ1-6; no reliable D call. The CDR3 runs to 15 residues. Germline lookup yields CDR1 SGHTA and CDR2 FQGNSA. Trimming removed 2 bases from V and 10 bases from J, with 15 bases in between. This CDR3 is CASSLQTPLRSPLHF. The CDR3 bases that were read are TGTGCCAGCAGCTTACAGACACCTCTCCGGTCACCC.

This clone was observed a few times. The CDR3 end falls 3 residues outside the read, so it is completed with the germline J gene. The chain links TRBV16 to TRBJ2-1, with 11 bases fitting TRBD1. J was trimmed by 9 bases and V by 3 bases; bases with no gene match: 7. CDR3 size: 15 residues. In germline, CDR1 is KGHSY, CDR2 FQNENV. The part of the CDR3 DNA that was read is TGTGCCAGCAGCCAGATGGGACAGGGGGTTAGTGAG. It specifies CASSQMGQGVSE. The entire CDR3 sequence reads CASSQMGQGVSEQFF.

The CDR3 sequence is CASSLAGRVDEQFF. CDR3 DNA, as far as it was read: TGTGCCAGCAGCTTAGCGGGCAGGGTGGATGAG. J is TRBJ2-1 and V is TRBV7-6; D might be TRBD1 (5 bases). The CDR3 end is not reached by the read, which stops 3 residues before it; the germline J gene fills it in. CDR3 length: 14 residues. V dropped 0 bases and J dropped 8 bases, with 11 bases sitting between them. Per the germline V gene, CDR1 is SGHVS and CDR2 is FNYEAQ.

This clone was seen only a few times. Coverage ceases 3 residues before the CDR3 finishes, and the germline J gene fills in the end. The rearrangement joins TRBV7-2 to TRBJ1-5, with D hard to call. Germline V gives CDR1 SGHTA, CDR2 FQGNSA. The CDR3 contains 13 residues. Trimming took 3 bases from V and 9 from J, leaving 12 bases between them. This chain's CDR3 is CASSLESSRPQHF. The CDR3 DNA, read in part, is TGTGCCAGCAGCTTGGAGTCTAGCCGGCCC.

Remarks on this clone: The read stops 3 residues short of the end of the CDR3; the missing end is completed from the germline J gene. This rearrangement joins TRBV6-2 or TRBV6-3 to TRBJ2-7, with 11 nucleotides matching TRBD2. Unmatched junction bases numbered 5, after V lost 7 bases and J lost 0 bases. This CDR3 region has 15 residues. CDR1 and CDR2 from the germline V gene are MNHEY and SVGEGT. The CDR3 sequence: CASTLSGGVSYEQYF. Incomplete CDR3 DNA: TGTGCCAGCACCCTTAGCGGGGGGGTCTCCTACGAG.

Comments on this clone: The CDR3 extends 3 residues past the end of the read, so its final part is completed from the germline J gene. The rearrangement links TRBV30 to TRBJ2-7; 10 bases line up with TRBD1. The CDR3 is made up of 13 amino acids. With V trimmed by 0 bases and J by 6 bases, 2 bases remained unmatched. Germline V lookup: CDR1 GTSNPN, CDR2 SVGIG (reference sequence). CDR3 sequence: CAWSVRDRGEQYF. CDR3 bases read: TGTGCCTGGAGTGTAAGGGACAGGGGCGAG. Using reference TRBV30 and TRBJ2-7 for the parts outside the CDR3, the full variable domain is SQTIHQWPATLVQPVGSPLSLECTVEGTSNPNLYWYRQAAGRGLQLLFYSVGIGQISSEVPQNLSASRPQDRQFILSSKKLLLSDSGFYLCAWSVRDRGEQYFGPGTRLTVT.

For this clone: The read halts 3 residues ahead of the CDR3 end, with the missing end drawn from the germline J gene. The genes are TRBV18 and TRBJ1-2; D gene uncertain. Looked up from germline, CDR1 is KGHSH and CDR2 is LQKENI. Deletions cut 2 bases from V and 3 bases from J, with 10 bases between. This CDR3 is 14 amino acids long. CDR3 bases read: TGTGCCAGCTCACCAGCCAAGGGCTACTATGGC. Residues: CASSPAKGYYG. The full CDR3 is CASSPAKGYYGYTF.